This T cell receptor beta chain originates from a study of blood T cells in healthy people across ages. The CDR3 is 14 residues long. The ends were cut back, 7 bases at V and 10 bases at J, with 20 bases in the middle. The authors ran a second PCR of about 6 to 11 cycles using a sample-barcoded 5' primer and a J-beta primer mix. Each CDR3 protein is one row after TCRdb ran MiXCR on the 5' RACE reads. The sample contains 1.5 million to 2 million distinct CDR3 sequences, about 30% of which appear only once. This clonotype has ten or more counts. The sequence was collected from a woman aged 30 to 39 in good health. Source material: blood. J is TRBJ1-5 and V is TRBV12-3 or TRBV12-4, with D hard to call. CDR3 in amino acids: CASNSGLPIRPQHF. CDR3 bases: TGTGCCAGCAACTCAGGACTACCAATCCGCCCCCAGCATTTT.